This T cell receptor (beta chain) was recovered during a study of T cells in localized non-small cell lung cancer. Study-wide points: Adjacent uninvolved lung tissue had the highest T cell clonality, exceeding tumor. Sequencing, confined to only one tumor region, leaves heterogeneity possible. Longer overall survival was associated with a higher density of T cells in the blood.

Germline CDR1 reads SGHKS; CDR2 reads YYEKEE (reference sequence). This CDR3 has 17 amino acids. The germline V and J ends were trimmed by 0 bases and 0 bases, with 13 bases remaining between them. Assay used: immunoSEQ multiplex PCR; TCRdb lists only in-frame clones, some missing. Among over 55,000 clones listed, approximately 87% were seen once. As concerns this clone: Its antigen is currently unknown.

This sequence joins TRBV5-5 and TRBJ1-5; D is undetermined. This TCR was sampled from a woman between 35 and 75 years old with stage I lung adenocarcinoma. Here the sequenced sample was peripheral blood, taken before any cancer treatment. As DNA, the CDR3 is TGTGCCAGCAGCTTGGCCGGCAGCCAATATAGCAATCAGCCCCAGCATTTT. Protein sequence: CASSLAGSQYSNQPQHF.